This T cell receptor (beta chain) emerged from a study of regulatory T cells in long-lasting Graves disease. Study results and limitations: Persistent patients shared about 3,000 public clonotypes among themselves. Newly diagnosed patients shared fewer, at about a thousand.

The table lists this clonotype with many counts. Its antigen is unidentified. Library construction for TCR beta used iRepertoire HTBI primers and Arm-PCR of CDR3 regions. Methods used by the authors: Samples jointly harbored 60 to 65 TRBV and some 13 TRBJ segments. TCRdb fed the multiplex PCR reads into MiXCR, producing one record per CDR3 protein. TCRdb's processing, not the study's, gives the V and J calls here. The sample includes approximately 440,000 distinct CDR3 sequences, around 15% of them seen just once. Time point defined: newly diagnosed GD, antithyroid drugs for less than 3 months. After RNA was extracted from PBMCs, the TCR library was made from it. An endocrinology department in Xi'an, China, supplied the patients. These data also formed part of another study, on T cells in Graves' hyperthyroidism and ophthalmopathy. That study reports: Carried out on the TCR CDR3, a first-round RT-PCR used the HTBI primer set.

The sequence was obtained from a man aged 35-49 years with Graves disease. Material: peripheral blood mononuclear cells (PBMCs), obtained at new diagnosis, from a patient treated with antithyroid drugs.

CDR3 sequence (DNA): TGTGCCAGCAGCTTAAGAATCCCGGGACAGTACCAAGAGACCCAGTACTTC. It is translated as CASSLRIPGQYQETQYF. This sequence joins TRBV11-3 and TRBJ2-5; 7 bases are a match to TRBD1. Germline V CDR1 and CDR2: SGHNT, YENEEA. V was clipped by 2 bases and J by 0 bases; unmatched bases: 9. This CDR3 contains 17 residues.